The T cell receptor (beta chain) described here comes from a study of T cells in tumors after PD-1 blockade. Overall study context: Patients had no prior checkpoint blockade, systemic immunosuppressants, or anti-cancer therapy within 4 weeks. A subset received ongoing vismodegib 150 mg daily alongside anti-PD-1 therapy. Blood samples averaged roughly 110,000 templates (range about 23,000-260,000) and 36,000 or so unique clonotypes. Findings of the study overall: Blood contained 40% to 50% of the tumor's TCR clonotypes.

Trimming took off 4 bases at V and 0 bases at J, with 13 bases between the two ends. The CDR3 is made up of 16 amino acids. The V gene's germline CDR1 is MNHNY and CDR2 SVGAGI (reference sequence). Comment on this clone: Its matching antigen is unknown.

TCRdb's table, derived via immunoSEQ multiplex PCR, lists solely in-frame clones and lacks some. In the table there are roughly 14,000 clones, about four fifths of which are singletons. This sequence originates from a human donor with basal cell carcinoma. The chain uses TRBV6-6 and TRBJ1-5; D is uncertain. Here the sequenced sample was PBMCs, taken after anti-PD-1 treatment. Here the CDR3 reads CASSLGGQYSNQPQHF. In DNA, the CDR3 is TGTGCCAGCAGTTTAGGCGGGCAGTATAGCAATCAGCCCCAGCATTTT.